The rows below give T cell receptor beta chains drawn from one sample of a study of CD8 T cells in Susac syndrome. Each CDR3 protein gets one entry after TCRdb re-called the immunoSEQ multiplex PCR reads with MiXCR. The sample holds fewer than 150,000 distinct CDR3 sequences, roughly 93% seen once. The sample was CD4+ T cells from PBMCs. These receptors originate from a human donor with multiple sclerosis. Both conserved end residues are part of each CDR3. Fields, in order: clone size, J gene, D gene, V gene, CDR3 protein, CDR3 DNA. A D gene is named only where the DNA matches it firmly. Some rows have no size entry. The others give once, few or many, or a class for an expanded clone.

NA TRBJ1-1 NA TRBV5-1 CASSLVPGNTEAFF TGCGCCAGCAGCTTGGTCCCGGGGAACACTGAAGCTTTCTTT
NA TRBJ1-1 TRBD1 TRBV4-2 CASSRGTAKQQAFF TGTGCCAGCAGCCGAGGGACAGCCAAACAACAAGCTTTCTTT
NA TRBJ1-2 TRBD1 TRBV12-5 CASALPRDRAGYTF TGTGCTAGTGCTCTACCCCGGGACAGGGCTGGCTACACCTTC
once TRBJ2-7 TRBD1 TRBV28 CASSSTGTGYEQYF TGTGCCAGCAGTTCAACCGGGACAGGGTACGAGCAGTACTTC
NA TRBJ1-5 TRBD1 TRBV6-2/TRBV6-3 CASSKDRGGNQPQHF TGTGCCAGCAGCAAAGACAGGGGTGGCAATCAGCCCCAGCATTTT
NA TRBJ2-6 TRBD1 TRBV30 CAWSRTGVGANVLTF TGTGCCTGGAGTCGGACAGGGGTCGGGGCCAACGTCCTGACTTTC
NA TRBJ2-2 NA TRBV9 CASSVGSSGNTGELFF TGTGCCAGCAGCGTAGGTAGTAGCGGAAACACCGGGGAGCTGTTTTTT
NA TRBJ1-4 NA TRBV12-3/TRBV12-4 CASSLGYRSEKLFF TGTGCCAGCAGTTTAGGCTACCGGAGTGAAAAACTGTTTTTT
NA TRBJ1-1 TRBD1 TRBV2 CASSVGTGNLNTEAFF TGTGCCAGCAGTGTGGGGACAGGCAATCTAAACACTGAAGCTTTCTTT
NA TRBJ1-4 TRBD1 TRBV14 CASSQGQGGEKLFF TGTGCCAGCAGCCAGGGACAGGGTGGGGAAAAACTGTTTTTT
NA TRBJ2-7 TRBD2 TRBV6-6 CATSGGQSYEQYF TGTGCCACAAGCGGGGGGCAGTCCTACGAGCAGTACTTC
NA TRBJ1-3 NA TRBV7-2 CASSYGKTIYF TGTGCCAGCAGTTACGGTAAAACCATATATTTT
NA TRBJ2-1 TRBD2 TRBV2 CASPADGGAGEQFF TGTGCCAGCCCAGCCGACGGGGGGGCAGGTGAGCAGTTCTTC
NA TRBJ1-5 NA TRBV30 CAWSVYGYSNQPQHF TGTGCCTGGAGTGTGTACGGCTATAGCAATCAGCCCCAGCATTTT
NA TRBJ1-3 NA TRBV29-1 CSVVPQISGNTIYF TGCAGCGTTGTCCCGCAAATATCTGGAAACACCATATATTTT
NA TRBJ1-2 NA TRBV30 CAWSVGGFRGYTF TGTGCCTGGAGTGTAGGAGGGTTTCGTGGCTACACCTTC
NA TRBJ2-5 NA TRBV6-2/TRBV6-3 CASSYSRQETQYF TGTGCCAGCAGTTACTCCAGGCAAGAGACCCAGTACTTC
NA TRBJ2-1 NA TRBV20-1 CSARDQGGVSSYNEQFF TGCAGTGCTAGAGATCAGGGCGGGGTCAGCTCCTACAATGAGCAGTTCTTC
few TRBJ2-1 TRBD1 TRBV6-5 CASSYTGGSYNEQFF TGTGCCAGCAGTTATACAGGGGGCTCCTACAATGAGCAGTTCTTC
NA TRBJ1-1 TRBD1 TRBV14 CASSQGTGNRYTEAFF TGTGCCAGCAGCCAAGGGACAGGGAATAGGTACACTGAAGCTTTCTTT
NA TRBJ1-5 NA TRBV12-3/TRBV12-4 CASSLGKDQPQHF TGTGCCAGCAGTTTGGGAAAGGATCAGCCCCAGCATTTT
NA TRBJ2-7 TRBD1 TRBV5-4 CASSGRTGGHEQYF TGTGCCAGCAGCGGACGGACAGGGGGCCACGAGCAGTACTTC
NA TRBJ1-1 TRBD1 TRBV11-2 CASSLEPTGGTEAFF TGTGCCAGCAGCTTAGAGCCTACAGGGGGCACTGAAGCTTTCTTT